Included here is one T cell receptor (beta chain) sequence, with context. The target antigen is unknown. V was shortened by 0 bases and J by 2 bases, with 13 bases between the two germline ends. The CDR3 has 16 amino acids. Germline V lookup: CDR1 SGHNT, CDR2 YYREEE (reference sequence). This sample was taken from a study of cytomegalovirus exposure and HLA in healthy donors. Overall study context: The Caucasian-associated ancestry cluster contained about 80% of the approximately 430 genotyped donors. General study points: There were several of the most significant clusters that appeared linked to common viral pathogens in a later analysis. Per published accounts, TCR beta sequences correctly predicted the HLA-A and HLA-B alleles of most subjects. TCR beta chains numbering 164 were designated cytomegalovirus-associated.

A multiplex PCR was run with 60 Vbeta primers and 13 Jbeta primers. Generated by immunoSEQ multiplex PCR, the TCRdb table keeps only in-frame clones and is missing some. This repertoire shows about 120,000 clones, roughly 70% found once; its top ten account for 8% to 9.5%. Sequencing was performed on PBMCs. This TCR derives from a man aged 30-40 years in good health and CMV-seropositive. V is TRBV5-4 and J is TRBJ2-3; no clear D. The CDR3 spells CASSLVLQHDTDTQYF. The CDR3 bases are TGTGCCAGCAGCTTGGTGCTCCAACACGACACAGATACGCAGTATTTT.